These 9 T cell receptor beta chains share one sample of origin, sequenced in a study of shared clonotypes between healthy human individuals. Clones were read by immunoSEQ multiplex PCR, and TCRdb kept only the in-frame ones, dropping some. The data hold about 110,000 clones, with around 71% observed a single time. The specimen was memory CD8+ T cells sorted from blood. The subset was: CD45RO+ cells pooled with CCR7-negative TemRA cells. These receptors came from a young woman in good health.

CDR3 in DNA: TGTGCCAGCAGTTCGTCAGGGAAAAAGGGTGAAGCTTTCTTT. It specifies CASSSSGKKGEAFF. V and J are TRBV27 and TRBJ1-1; weak D call: TRBD1 (5 bases). V was pared by 4 bases and J by 7 bases, with 16 bases between. Germline CDR1 reads MNHEY; CDR2 reads SMNVEV (reference sequence). CDR3 length: 14 amino acids.

The chain combines TRBV7-6 with TRBJ2-7; D remains unclear. The germline gives CDR1 SGHVS, CDR2 FNYEAQ. Trimming cost V 4 bases and J 6 bases, with 13 bases left between them. The CDR3 is 13 residues long. CDR3 coding DNA: TGTGCCAGCAGCTCCCATCCCGGGTCCGAGCAGTACTTC. Its translation is CASSSHPGSEQYF.

The chain carries TRBV5-4 and TRBJ2-5, with 8 bases matching TRBD1. Germline CDR1 is SGHNT and CDR2 is YYREEE (reference sequence). This CDR3 has 13 residues. V was clipped by 3 bases and J by 10 bases; unmatched bases: 8. The CDR3 region has the DNA TGTGCCAGCAGCTGGGAGGACAGGGAGGACCAGTACTTC. This translates into CASSWEDREDQYF.

The rearrangement links TRBV28 to TRBJ1-5, with D possibly matching TRBD1 (5 bases). CDR3 length: 13 residues. Germline V gene data show CDR1 as MDHEN and CDR2 as SYDVKM. V gave up 3 bases and J gave up 7 bases, with 10 bases separating them. Here the CDR3 reads CASSFKGFQPQHF. In DNA, the CDR3 is TGTGCCAGCAGTTTTAAGGGGTTCCAGCCCCAGCATTTT.

The V call is TRBV5-1, the J call TRBJ1-2; TRBD1 is a possible D gene (5 bases). The CDR3 totals 14 residues. V was trimmed by 0 bases and J by 4 bases, leaving 10 bases between them. Per germline, CDR1 SGHRS and CDR2 YFSETQ. CDR3 sequence: CASSLEGRGYGYTF. The CDR3 DNA follows: TGCGCCAGCAGCTTGGAAGGGAGGGGCTATGGCTACACCTTC.

The chain recombines TRBV10-1 with TRBJ2-2; D unclear. Germline CDR1 is WNHNN and CDR2 is SYGVQD (reference sequence). V was clipped by 3 bases and J by 7 bases, with 9 bases between them. The CDR3 totals 13 residues. CDR3 amino acids: CASSDFLGGELFF. CDR3 DNA sequence: TGCGCCAGCAGTGACTTCCTTGGCGGGGAGCTGTTTTTT.

The chain carries TRBV27 and TRBJ2-7; no firm D call. Per the germline V gene, CDR1 is MNHEY and CDR2 is SMNVEV (reference sequence). The CDR3 runs 14 residues. Trimming shortened V by 6 bases and J by 1 base, and 13 bases separated the two germline ends. The DNA for the CDR3 is TGTGCCAGCAGAGAATTGGACGGTTCCTACGAGCAGTACTTC. Translation gives CASRELDGSYEQYF.

The rearrangement uses TRBV2 and TRBJ1-3, with D uncertain. Trimming pared 8 bases from V and 0 bases from J, leaving 8 bases between. The CDR3 runs to 13 residues. In germline, CDR1 is SNHLY, CDR2 FYNNEI. The CDR3 DNA is TGTGCCAGCGAGGGCTACTCTGGAAACACCATATATTTT. Translated, it gives CASEGYSGNTIYF.

The chain carries TRBV18 and TRBJ2-7; 7 bases agree with TRBD2. The trim removed 3 bases at V and 5 bases at J, leaving 7 bases unmatched. Per the germline V gene, CDR1 is KGHSH and CDR2 is LQKENI. This CDR3 has 14 amino acids. CDR3 residues: CASSPPREVHEQYF. The CDR3 DNA follows: TGTGCCAGCTCACCTCCCCGGGAGGTACACGAGCAGTACTTC.